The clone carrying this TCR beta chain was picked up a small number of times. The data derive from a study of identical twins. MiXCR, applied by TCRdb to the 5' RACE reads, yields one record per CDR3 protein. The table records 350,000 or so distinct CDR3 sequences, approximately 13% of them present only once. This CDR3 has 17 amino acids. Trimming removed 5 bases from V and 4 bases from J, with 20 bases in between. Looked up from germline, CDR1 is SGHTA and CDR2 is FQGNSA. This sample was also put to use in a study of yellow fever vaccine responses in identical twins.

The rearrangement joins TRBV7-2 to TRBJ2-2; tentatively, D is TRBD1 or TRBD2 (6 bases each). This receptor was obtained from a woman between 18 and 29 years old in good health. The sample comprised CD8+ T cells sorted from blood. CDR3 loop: CASSPAGLAGVTGELFF. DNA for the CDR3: TGTGCCAGCAGCCCGGCGGGACTCGCAGGGGTCACCGGGGAGCTGTTTTTT.